The source of this T cell receptor beta chain is a study of blood T cell repertoires in COVID-19. Study-level background: Acute and convalescent COVID-19 specimens originated in the United States, Italy and Spain. Sources were T cells, B-cell-depleted T cells, or PBMCs; the material itself was cDNA or gDNA.

Per the original methods: Quantification of nucleated cells was approximated via reference gene primer amplification. The repertoire was sequenced with immunoSEQ multiplex PCR; TCRdb's copy has only in-frame clones and lacks some. For V, J and clone size, that table is used; D and trimming come from the DNA. This sample carries about 130,000 clones, about 77% of them seen once, and the ten largest clones take 15% to 25%. The junction had 5 bases not matched to a gene; V was cut back by 4 bases and J by 4 bases. The CDR3 totals 14 residues. Germline loops: CDR1 SGHAT, CDR2 FQNNGV. The rearrangement links TRBV11-2 to TRBJ1-2; 8 bases are shared with TRBD1. The sequence was collected from a man aged 80 or over with acute or convalescent COVID-19. Sequencing was done on a sample of peripheral blood. The CDR3 nucleotides are TGTGCCAGCAGCTATGGGACAGGTTTCTATGGCTACACCTTC. Translated: CASSYGTGFYGYTF. The full variable domain, in which reference TRBV11-2 and TRBJ1-2 provide the parts outside the CDR3, is EAGVAQSPRYKIIEKRQSVAFWCNPISGHATLYWYQQILGQGPKLLIQFQNNGVVDDSQLPKDRFSAERLKGVDSTLKIQPAKLEDSAVYLCASSYGTGFYGYTFGSGTRLTVV.